This paragraph reports one TCR beta chain. The antigen remains unidentified. The CDR3 end lies 3 residues beyond the end of the read and is filled in from the germline J gene. These data come from a study of Tregs in tolerant kidney transplant recipients. Findings and limits, study-wide: Biological reproducibility was not directly addressed in this study. Nucleotide sequences could not be compared across some patients' samples due to primer changes.

The germline CDR1 and CDR2 sequences are SEHNR and FQNEAQ (reference sequence). Trimming cost V 6 bases and J 0 bases; bases outside gene matches: 6. The CDR3 sequence is 15 residues long. Clones were read by immunoSEQ multiplex PCR, and TCRdb kept only the in-frame ones, dropping some. Here the sample table reports 20,000 to 30,000 clones. The nonmyeloablative bone marrow transplants came from related graft donors, with transient mixed chimerism. Sequenced material: CD4+ T cells from blood (PBMCs), taken 6 months after the transplant. J is TRBJ1-2 and V is TRBV7-9; 8 nucleotides agree with TRBD1. The receptor's source is a human patient who received a combined kidney and bone marrow transplant. Part of the T cell pool may stem from the graft donor. The CDR3: CASRNTGGANYGYTF. The covered CDR3 bases are TGTGCCAGCAGAAATACAGGGGGAGCTAACTATGGC.